This T cell receptor (beta chain) is from a study of blood T cell repertoires in COVID-19. On the study more broadly: Samples came from the United States, Italy and Spain, spanning acute and convalescent COVID-19. T cells, B-cell-depleted T cells, or PBMCs provided the cDNA or gDNA that served as material.

Study processing details: Researchers report that nucleated cell counts were estimated from reference gene primer amplification. Repertoires were generated with immunoSEQ multiplex PCR, while TCRdb's copy carries only in-frame clones and drops some. V, J and clone size are taken as reported in that table, and D and trimming were inferred from the DNA itself. The data show about 310,000 clones, around 87% seen once. This clone was found once. The CDR3 loop spans 16 amino acids. V shed 0 bases and J shed 0 bases, with 12 bases lying between them. The V gene's germline CDR1 is SGHRS and CDR2 YFSETQ. This TCR was recovered from a man between 65 and 79 years old with acute or convalescent COVID-19. The chain recombines TRBV5-1 with TRBJ1-1; D might be TRBD1 (5 bases). The sample taken for sequencing was peripheral blood. The CDR3 nucleotides read TGCGCCAGCAGCTTGGGATCCGGGGGGTTGAACACTGAAGCTTTCTTT. Its translation: CASSLGSGGLNTEAFF.